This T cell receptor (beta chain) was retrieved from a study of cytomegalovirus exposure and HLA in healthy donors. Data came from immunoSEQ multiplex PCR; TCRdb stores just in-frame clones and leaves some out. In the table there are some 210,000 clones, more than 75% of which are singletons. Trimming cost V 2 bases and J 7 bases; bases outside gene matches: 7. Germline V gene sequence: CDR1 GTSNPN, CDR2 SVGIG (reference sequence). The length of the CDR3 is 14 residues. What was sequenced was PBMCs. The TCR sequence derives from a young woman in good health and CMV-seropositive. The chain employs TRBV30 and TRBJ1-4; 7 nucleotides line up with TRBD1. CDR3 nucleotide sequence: TGTGCCTGGAGTCTCCTCCGGACAGGTGAAAAACTGTTTTTT. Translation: CAWSLLRTGEKLFF.